The 15 T cell receptor beta chains below all came from one sample that was sequenced in a study of cytomegalovirus exposure and HLA in healthy donors. PCR primers comprised 60 Vbeta and 13 Jbeta primers. Here immunoSEQ multiplex PCR was the method, and the copy in TCRdb shows in-frame clones only, minus some. The sample has more than 90,000 clones, about four fifths seen once. Material for sequencing was PBMCs. All receptors derive from a woman in her 40s in good health and CMV-seronegative.

This clone was detected a few times. The chain has TRBV28 and TRBJ2-7; 11 nucleotides match TRBD2. CDR3 length equals 16 residues. Germline lookup yields CDR1 MDHEN and CDR2 SYDVKM. After removal of 3 bases from V and 4 bases from J, the junction contained 8 bases not matched to a gene. The CDR3 DNA reads as TGTGCCAGCAGTTTGAAGGAGACTAGCGGGATGTACGAGCAGTACTTC. Its translation: CASSLKETSGMYEQYF.

The V call is TRBV7-2, the J call TRBJ1-2; 8 bases match TRBD1. Germline V gene lookup returns CDR1 SGHTA and CDR2 FQGNSA. J was trimmed by 4 bases and V by 5 bases; bases with no gene match: 9. The CDR3 is 15 amino acids. CDR3 DNA sequence: TGTGCCAGCAGCCCACGGACAGGGCAGTCCTATGGCTACACCTTC. Amino acids: CASSPRTGQSYGYTF. Variable domain in full (rest from reference TRBV7-2 and TRBJ1-2): GAGVSQSPSNKVTEKGKDVELRCDPISGHTALYWYRQSLGQGLEFLIYFQGNSAPDKSGLPSDRFSAERTGGSVSTLTIQRTQQEDSAVYLCASSPRTGQSYGYTFGSGTRLTVV.

The chain recombines TRBV6-1 with TRBJ1-3; D might be TRBD1 (5 bases). CDR3 size: 13 residues. V was clipped by 5 bases and J by 8 bases, with 13 bases between them. Per the germline V gene, CDR1 is MNHNS and CDR2 is SASEGT. CDR3 sequence (DNA): TGTGCCAGCAGTACTCAGGGTTCTTACACCATATATTTT. Translation: CASSTQGSYTIYF.

The sample holds a few counts of this clone. The chain employs TRBV6-6 and TRBJ1-3; D uncertain. Looked up from germline, CDR1 is MNHNY and CDR2 is SVGAGI (reference sequence). This CDR3 is built from 12 residues. V lost 7 bases to trimming and J lost 0 bases, with 4 bases between them. In DNA form, the CDR3 reads TGTGCCAGCACTCCCTCTGGAAACACCATATATTTT. Translation gives CASTPSGNTIYF.

V is TRBV28 and J is TRBJ1-2; 10 bases are a match to TRBD1. Germline V gives CDR1 MDHEN, CDR2 SYDVKM. V shed 5 bases and J 7 bases; nucleotides not matched to a gene: 13. CDR3 length: 16 residues. In DNA, the CDR3 is TGTGCCAGCAGTACCCGAGACCTGACAGGGGGCAGTGGCTACACCTTC. This codes for CASSTRDLTGGSGYTF.

V usage is TRBV29-1 and J usage is TRBJ2-1, with 9 positions matching TRBD2. Looked up from germline, CDR1 is SQVTM and CDR2 is ANQGSEA. The CDR3 has 14 residues. The ends lost 5 bases at V and 8 bases at J; junction bases unmatched: 10. In nucleotides, the CDR3 is TGCAGCGTTAGGGGGCTTAGCGGGAGCCATGAGCAGTTCTTC. It codes for CSVRGLSGSHEQFF.

The chain recombines TRBV29-1 with TRBJ1-5, with 7 bases matching TRBD1. This CDR3 is built from 13 residues. Germline lookup yields CDR1 SQVTM and CDR2 ANQGSEA. With 7 bases clipped from V and 7 bases from J, the junction kept 10 bases outside the gene matches. CDR3 coding DNA: TGCAGCGCAAATACAGGGGTCGGGCAGCCCCAGCATTTT. It specifies CSANTGVGQPQHF. The full variable domain, its missing parts supplied by reference TRBV29-1 and TRBJ1-5, is SAVISQKPSRDICQRGTSLTIQCQVDSQVTMMFWYRQQPGQSLTLIATANQGSEATYESGFVIDKFPISRPNLTFSTLTVSNMSPEDSSIYLCSANTGVGQPQHFGDGTRLSIL.

The chain combines TRBV5-4 with TRBJ1-2, with D possibly matching TRBD1 (6 bases). The CDR3 covers 15 residues. V dropped 1 base and J dropped 4 bases, with 14 bases sitting between them. CDR1 SGHNT and CDR2 YYREEE come from the germline V gene (reference sequence). DNA of the CDR3: TGTGCCAGCAGCTTGCAGGGGCGAAACTCCTATGGCTACACCTTC. Translation gives CASSLQGRNSYGYTF.

For the CDR3, the DNA is TGCGCCAGCAGCCTAGGACAGGGGGGGGCCTATGGCTACACCTTC. Translation gives CASSLGQGGAYGYTF. The chain carries TRBV5-1 and TRBJ1-2, with 10 bases aligning to TRBD1. The CDR3 loop spans 15 amino acids. After removal of 4 bases from V and 4 bases from J, the junction contained 7 bases not matched to a gene. Germline V CDR1 and CDR2: SGHRS, YFSETQ.

The chain combines TRBV7-2 with TRBJ2-7; D is ambiguous. V was shortened by 0 bases and J by 5 bases, with 11 bases between the two germline ends. Germline CDR1 is SGHTA and CDR2 is FQGNSA. There are 14 residues in the CDR3. The CDR3 region has the DNA TGTGCCAGCAGCTTAGCTAAACAGCCCAACGAGCAGTACTTC. Translating it yields CASSLAKQPNEQYF. Full variable domain (outside the CDR3, taken from reference TRBV7-2 and TRBJ2-7): GAGVSQSPSNKVTEKGKDVELRCDPISGHTALYWYRQSLGQGLEFLIYFQGNSAPDKSGLPSDRFSAERTGGSVSTLTIQRTQQEDSAVYLCASSLAKQPNEQYFGPGTRLTVT.

The V and J genes are TRBV30 and TRBJ1-5, with D uncertain. Trimming removed 0 bases at V and 1 base at J, with 13 bases between. This CDR3 spans 16 amino acids. Germline V gene data show CDR1 as GTSNPN and CDR2 as SVGIG (reference sequence). CDR3 region: CAWSVDGRGSNQPQHF. In nucleotides, the CDR3 is TGTGCCTGGAGTGTAGATGGGAGAGGAAGCAATCAGCCCCAGCATTTT.

This clone has only a few counts. The V gene is TRBV6-6, the J gene TRBJ2-3; possibly TRBD1 for D (5 bases). The CDR3 sequence is 12 residues long. V was pared by 8 bases and J by 4 bases, with 10 bases between. CDR1 MNHNY and CDR2 SVGAGI come from the germline V gene (reference sequence). As DNA, the CDR3 is TGTGCCAGCGGAAGGGGCTCAGATACGCAGTATTTT. Amino acid sequence: CASGRGSDTQYF.

This clone was detected only once. This sequence joins TRBV20-1 and TRBJ1-2, with D perhaps matching TRBD1 (5 bases). The germline gives CDR1 DFQATT, CDR2 SNEGSKA (reference sequence). The CDR3 consists of 11 residues. V was clipped by 5 bases and J by 5 bases, with 9 bases between them. The CDR3 spells CSAWDWYGYTF. DNA for the CDR3: TGCAGTGCTTGGGACTGGTATGGCTACACCTTC.

The chain couples TRBV6-1 to TRBJ2-7; 8 bases are a match to TRBD1. This CDR3 comprises 15 residues. Losses at the gene ends were 1 base for V and 2 bases for J; bases not matched to a gene: 4. The germline gives CDR1 MNHNS, CDR2 SASEGT. The CDR3 protein is CASSEEAGGTYEQYF. The DNA of the CDR3 is TGTGCCAGCAGTGAAGAGGCAGGGGGCACCTACGAGCAGTACTTC.

The chain combines TRBV18 with TRBJ1-2; possible D gene TRBD1, 6 bases. The CDR3 loop spans 13 amino acids. Germline values: CDR1 KGHSH, CDR2 LQKENI. Trimming took 4 bases from V and 8 from J, leaving 14 bases between them. The CDR3 DNA sequence: TGTGCCAGCTCACTAGAAAAGGGGGACGGCTACACCTTC. Translated: CASSLEKGDGYTF.